Sequencing of this T cell receptor beta chain was carried out in a study of identical twins. General study points: Cross-sectional statistics, not tracking of the same donors, supported the conclusions.

Each CDR3 protein gets one entry after TCRdb re-called the 5' RACE reads with MiXCR. Altogether 450,000 or so distinct CDR3 sequences are present, approximately 14% being singletons, with the ten largest covering 0.52%. On this clonotype itself: Its target is not known.

The sample also formed part of further work on yellow fever vaccine responses in identical twins.

The sequenced material came from CD4+ T cells sorted from blood. This TCR was recovered from a woman under 30 in good health.

CDR3 DNA: TGTGCCAGCAGCTTAGGACTAGCCGGAATAGGGACCCAGTACTTC. The encoded protein is CASSLGLAGIGTQYF. The V call is TRBV7-2, the J call TRBJ2-5; 7 nucleotides match TRBD2. The CDR3 loop spans 15 amino acids. The junction had 9 bases not matched to a gene; V was cut back by 1 base and J by 7 bases. From germline, CDR1 is SGHTA and CDR2 FQGNSA. Using reference TRBV7-2 and TRBJ2-5 for the parts outside the CDR3, the full variable domain is GAGVSQSPSNKVTEKGKDVELRCDPISGHTALYWYRQSLGQGLEFLIYFQGNSAPDKSGLPSDRFSAERTGGSVSTLTIQRTQQEDSAVYLCASSLGLAGIGTQYFGPGTRLLVL.